This is a list of T cell receptor beta chains from one sample in a study of post-analysis software for immune sequencing data. TCRdb called the PCR reads again in MiXCR, with one record for every CDR3 protein. The data contain roughly 870,000 distinct CDR3 sequences, 53% of them singletons. Sample: blood. These receptors all stem from a girl aged 5-17 years with multiple sclerosis. Each CDR3 is given with its conserved first and last residue.

CDR3: CAGSLVPSGGLSSYNEQFF
V: TRBV11-2

CDR3: CASSHTPQGTQYF
V: TRBV5-1

CDR3: CSVRVRGVSQETQYF
V: TRBV29-1

CDR3: CASSFSGANVRTF
V: TRBV27

CDR3: CASSYYELARTYEQYF
V: TRBV6-8

CDR3: CASSFTGTGETQYF
V: TRBV6-5

CDR3: CASWVSAGHNEQFF
V: TRBV2

CDR3: CASSFQGGGNYGYTF
V: TRBV12-3/TRBV12-4

CDR3: CASSALLAGGKTAAYNEQFF
V: TRBV5-6

CDR3: CASSPPGSGPLSSYNEQFF
V: TRBV18

CDR3: CASSQRRLGVGSAYEQYF
V: TRBV3-1

CDR3: CSAREAGQGAQYF
V: TRBV20-1

CDR3: CASSFTREGKETQYF
V: TRBV12-3/TRBV12-4

CDR3: CASSPVRDYGYTF
V: TRBV18

CDR3: CASSPGPSGELFF
V: TRBV7-3

CDR3: CASSLWGQRGNQPQHF
V: TRBV28

CDR3: CASSFIPGTGNYGYTF
V: TRBV11-2

CDR3: CASSVKAGGPQYIQYF
V: TRBV2

CDR3: CASSLSGTDTQYF
V: TRBV5-1

CDR3: CASSGTAETQYF
V: TRBV5-5

CDR3: CASSGTSGSNADTQYF
V: TRBV9

CDR3: CASSATGAGTYEQYF
V: TRBV5-1

CDR3: CASSIGTGRSSDTQYF
V: TRBV7-9

CDR3: CSARGTGTGARNQPQHF
V: TRBV20-1

CDR3: CAITSGRGSYEQYF
V: TRBV10-3

CDR3: CASSWEQVVGEQYF
V: TRBV5-1